Below, 27 T cell receptor beta chains from the same sample are listed, as sequenced in a study of blood T cell repertoires in COVID-19. Sequenced by immunoSEQ multiplex PCR; TCRdb stores in-frame clones only, minus some. The data show about 140,000 clones, about 80% seen once. The sequenced material came from peripheral blood. The receptor set was obtained from a man in his sixties with acute or convalescent COVID-19.

Only one count was recorded for this clone. The chain uses TRBV5-1 and TRBJ1-2; tentatively, D is TRBD1 (6 bases). The ends were cut back, 1 base at V and 4 bases at J, with 11 bases in the middle. Germline V lookup: CDR1 SGHRS, CDR2 YFSETQ. CDR3 length: 14 residues. CDR3 in DNA: TGCGCCAGCAGCTTGCCCGGACAGTCCTATGGCTACACCTTC. Residues: CASSLPGQSYGYTF.

This clone was counted a few times. V usage is TRBV18 and J usage is TRBJ1-1; D unresolved. From germline, CDR1 is KGHSH and CDR2 LQKENI. The CDR3 extends over 13 amino acids. The V and J ends lost 5 bases and 8 bases respectively, with 15 bases between them. CDR3 sequence (DNA): TGTGCCAGCTCAACTAGACCCGATTCGGAAGCTTTCTTT. Protein: CASSTRPDSEAFF.

The V call is TRBV5-4, the J call TRBJ2-1, with TRBD2 identical over 16 bases. The J segment lost 6 bases and the V segment lost 3 bases, leaving 12 bases of the junction unmatched. Germline V lookup: CDR1 SGHNT, CDR2 YYREEE (reference sequence). CDR3 length equals 19 residues. The CDR3 is CASSSPLGGLAGGPNEQFF. In nucleotides, the CDR3 is TGTGCCAGCAGCTCACCCTTGGGGGGACTAGCGGGAGGGCCCAATGAGCAGTTCTTC. Together with reference TRBV5-4 and TRBJ2-1, the CDR3 gives the full variable domain: ETGVTQSPTHLIKTRGQQVTLRCSSQSGHNTVSWYQQALGQGPQFIFQYYREEENGRGNFPPRFSGLQFPNYSSELNVNALELDDSALYLCASSSPLGGLAGGPNEQFFGPGTRLTVL.

CDR3 sequence: CACSRLGLETQYF. CDR3 DNA sequence: TGTGCCTGTTCTAGGTTGGGTTTAGAGACCCAGTACTTC. This chain connects TRBV30 to TRBJ2-5; D is unclear. The CDR3 has 13 residues. Germline CDR1 GTSNPN, CDR2 SVGIG (reference sequence). Trimming stripped 6 bases from V and 4 bases from J, with 15 bases between.

CDR3 sequence: CASSHKAQGECEQYF. CDR3 coding DNA: TGTGCCAGCAGCCATAAGGCCCAGGGGGAGTGCGAGCAGTACTTC. This chain links TRBV21-1 with TRBJ2-7; TRBD1, the D gene given by the table, was not confirmed from the DNA. TRBV21-1 constitutes a pseudogene. The length of the CDR3 is 15 residues.

This chain links TRBV5-1 with TRBJ1-2; 9 bases map to TRBD1. V was pared by 4 bases and J by 6 bases, with 7 bases of the junction left unmatched. This CDR3 comprises 14 residues. Germline V gene sequence: CDR1 SGHRS, CDR2 YFSETQ. The CDR3 bases are TGCGCCAGCAGCCGGACAGGGGCCTTCGATGGCTACACCTTC. It yields the protein CASSRTGAFDGYTF.

The chain uses TRBV5-1 and TRBJ2-7, with TRBD2 matching over 10 bases. The CDR3 runs 15 residues. Germline V gives CDR1 SGHRS, CDR2 YFSETQ. V was pared by 0 bases and J by 1 base, with 1 base of the junction left unmatched. The CDR3 reads CASSLELAGSYEQYF. CDR3 nucleotides: TGCGCCAGCAGCTTGGAACTAGCGGGATCCTACGAGCAGTACTTC. The variable domain in full, with the rest retrieved from reference TRBV5-1 and TRBJ2-7, is KAGVTQTPRYLIKTRGQQVTLSCSPISGHRSVSWYQQTPGQGLQFLFEYFSETQRNKGNFPGRFSGRQFSNSRSEMNVSTLELGDSALYLCASSLELAGSYEQYFGPGTRLTVT.

CDR3 sequence reads: CASSPEQYSNQPQHF. CDR3 DNA: TGCGCCAGCAGCCCGGAGCAGTATAGCAATCAGCCCCAGCATTTT. This rearrangement joins TRBV4-3 to TRBJ1-5; D unclear. The CDR3 runs 15 residues. Trimming removed 4 bases from V and 0 bases from J, with 10 bases in between. Germline lookup yields CDR1 LGHNA and CDR2 YSLEER.

The V call is TRBV28, the J call TRBJ1-3; D might be TRBD1 (6 bases). V was clipped by 5 bases and J by 2 bases, with 13 bases between them. Germline assignment: CDR1 MDHEN and CDR2 SYDVKM. The CDR3 is made up of 15 amino acids. The CDR3 region has the DNA TGTGCCAGCAGTAGGAGGGGGGGGACTGGAAACACCATATATTTT. It is translated as CASSRRGGTGNTIYF.

The chain carries TRBV28 and TRBJ2-7, with 8 bases lining up with TRBD1. The CDR3 is 16 residues long. Germline V gene lookup returns CDR1 MDHEN and CDR2 SYDVKM. The V and J ends lost 3 bases and 2 bases, in that order; junction bases with no gene match: 9. In nucleotides, the CDR3 is TGTGCCAGCAGTTTCTATAGCCGACAGGGGACCTACGAGCAGTACTTC. As protein: CASSFYSRQGTYEQYF.

V gene TRBV18 combines with J gene TRBJ2-7, with 11 bases lining up with TRBD2. This CDR3 comprises 15 residues. CDR1 and CDR2 (germline): KGHSH, LQKENI. Trimming at V came to 0 bases and at J to 3 bases, leaving 1 base not matched to a gene. The CDR3 sequence: CASSPPGTSGYEQYF. Here the CDR3 DNA reads TGTGCCAGCTCACCACCTGGGACTAGCGGCTACGAGCAGTACTTC.

V and J are TRBV7-2 and TRBJ1-3; D not resolved. Germline values: CDR1 SGHTA, CDR2 FQGNSA. CDR3 length: 14 amino acids. The germline V and J ends were trimmed by 5 bases and 0 bases, with 8 bases remaining between them. The CDR3 reads CASSLSSSGNTIYF. CDR3 DNA sequence: TGTGCCAGCAGCCTTAGTAGCTCTGGAAACACCATATATTTT.

CDR3 coding DNA: TGTGCCACCAGTGGGACGGGATCGCCCACAGATACGCAGTATTTT. Protein: CATSGTGSPTDTQYF. The chain carries TRBV24-1 and TRBJ2-3; tentative D call: TRBD2 (5 bases). Germline CDR1 is KGHDR and CDR2 is SFDVKD. Trimming cost V 5 bases and J 2 bases, with 13 bases left between them. The CDR3 is 15 amino acids.

V usage is TRBV7-2 and J usage is TRBJ1-1; D call uncertain. The CDR3 is 15 residues long. V gave up 4 bases and J gave up 1 base, with 13 bases separating them. Germline CDR1 and CDR2: SGHTA and FQGNSA. As DNA, the CDR3 is TGTGCCAGCAGCTCCCCGTATGGCGGGAACACTGAAGCTTTCTTT. This gives the protein CASSSPYGGNTEAFF. The whole variable domain, remainder taken from reference TRBV7-2 and TRBJ1-1, is GAGVSQSPSNKVTEKGKDVELRCDPISGHTALYWYRQSLGQGLEFLIYFQGNSAPDKSGLPSDRFSAERTGGSVSTLTIQRTQQEDSAVYLCASSSPYGGNTEAFFGQGTRLTVV.

The chain is built from TRBV7-8 and TRBJ2-1; 9 bases agree with TRBD2. Germline trimming cut 7 bases from V and 6 bases from J; bases unmatched to any gene: 10. Germline V CDR1 and CDR2: SGHVS, FQNEAQ. The CDR3 sequence is 15 residues long. CDR3 nucleotides: TGTGCCAGCACCTGGAGGCTAGCGGGAATCAATGAGCAGTTCTTC. Protein: CASTWRLAGINEQFF.

The chain couples TRBV28 to TRBJ1-5, with D uncertain. This CDR3 spans 15 amino acids. Germline V CDR1 and CDR2: MDHEN, SYDVKM. The V end was cut by 1 base, the J end by 6 bases, with 13 bases between. This CDR3 is CASSLSVRGSQPQHF. As DNA, the CDR3 is TGTGCCAGCAGTTTATCGGTCCGTGGGAGTCAGCCCCAGCATTTT. Together with reference TRBV28 and TRBJ1-5, the CDR3 gives the full variable domain: DVKVTQSSRYLVKRTGEKVFLECVQDMDHENMFWYRQDPGLGLRLIYFSYDVKMKEKGDIPEGYSVSREKKERFSLILESASTNQTSMYLCASSLSVRGSQPQHFGDGTRLSIL.

The chain couples TRBV28 to TRBJ1-2, with 8 bases lining up with TRBD1. J lost 7 bases, V lost 4 bases, and 17 bases had no gene match. The CDR3 runs to 17 residues. CDR1 and CDR2 from the germline V gene are MDHEN and SYDVKM. As DNA, the CDR3 is TGTGCCAGCAGTTCGACAGGGGAAGGCCCCGAGACAAGTGGCTACACCTTC. Residues: CASSSTGEGPETSGYTF.

Only a few counts were recorded for this clone. The rearrangement links TRBV7-9 to TRBJ1-1; D ambiguous. Trimming removed 1 base from V and 1 base from J, with 7 bases in between. Per germline, CDR1 SEHNR and CDR2 FQNEAQ (reference sequence). The CDR3 runs 14 residues. DNA of the CDR3: TGTGCCAGCAGCTTAGATGCGGGGAACACTGAAGCTTTCTTT. Encoded protein: CASSLDAGNTEAFF. Supplemented by reference TRBV7-9 and TRBJ1-1, the full variable domain reads DTGVSQNPRHKITKRGQNVTFRCDPISEHNRLYWYRQTLGQGPEFLTYFQNEAQLEKSRLLSDRFSAERPKGSFSTLEIQRTEQGDSAMYLCASSLDAGNTEAFFGQGTRLTVV.

The chain carries TRBV5-1 and TRBJ2-2; 7 nucleotides match TRBD2. J was trimmed by 6 bases and V by 8 bases; bases with no gene match: 19. CDR3 length: 17 amino acids. Germline CDR1 reads SGHRS; CDR2 reads YFSETQ. The DNA of the CDR3 is TGCGCCAGTTCACCGACTAGCAATCCGGGGATCTCCGGGGAGCTGTTTTTT. Translation gives CASSPTSNPGISGELFF.

The chain has TRBV7-3 and TRBJ2-3; 8 bases map to TRBD1. V lost 2 bases to trimming and J lost 2 bases; unmatched junction nucleotides: 6. Per germline, CDR1 SGHTA and CDR2 FQGTGA. The CDR3 totals 16 residues. The CDR3 is CASSLDGDRYTDTQYF. DNA for the CDR3: TGTGCCAGCAGCTTAGACGGGGACAGGTACACAGATACGCAGTATTTT. The variable domain in full, with the rest retrieved from reference TRBV7-3 and TRBJ2-3, is GAGVSQTPSNKVTEKGKYVELRCDPISGHTALYWYRQSLGQGPEFLIYFQGTGAADDSGLPNDRFFAVRPEGSVSTLKIQRTERGDSAVYLCASSLDGDRYTDTQYFGPGTRLTVL.

This rearrangement joins TRBV30 to TRBJ1-5; 7 bases line up with TRBD1. Per germline, CDR1 GTSNPN and CDR2 SVGIG (reference sequence). CDR3 length equals 13 residues. V lost 4 bases and J lost 3; bases outside the gene matches: 3. This CDR3 is CAWKGQINQPQHF. The DNA of the CDR3 is TGTGCCTGGAAGGGACAGATCAATCAGCCCCAGCATTTT.

This chain uses TRBV24-1 with TRBJ2-1; D perhaps matches TRBD1 (5 bases). Germline-derived CDR1 and CDR2 are KGHDR and SFDVKD. This CDR3 spans 13 amino acids. Trimming shortened V by 4 bases and J by 5 bases, and 8 bases separated the two germline ends. The CDR3 bases are TGTGCCACCAGTGAGGCAGGGAACAATGAGCAGTTCTTC. It codes for CATSEAGNNEQFF.

This sequence joins TRBV3-1 (or the pseudogene TRBV3-2) and TRBJ2-7; the match to TRBD1 covers 9 bases. V dropped 4 bases and J dropped 5; count of bases not matched to a gene: 9. The germline V gene has CDR1 LGHDT and CDR2 YNNKEL (reference sequence). CDR3 length: 15 amino acids. The CDR3 DNA sequence: TGTGCCAGCAGCCCTGGGACAGGGAGGCTCCACGAGCAGTACTTC. Its protein is CASSPGTGRLHEQYF.

This clone is a singleton in its sample. The J gene is TRBJ2-5, the V gene TRBV10-3; D possibly corresponds to TRBD2 (5 bases). The CDR3 covers 13 residues. V lost 2 bases, J lost 5 bases, and 9 bases lay in between. Looked up from germline, CDR1 is ENHRY and CDR2 is SYGVKD. In nucleotides, the CDR3 is TGTGCCATCAGTGAGCCGGGAAGGGAGACCCAGTACTTC. As protein: CAISEPGRETQYF.

Of note for this clone: Its ends do not fully match the called genes, so a read error is possible. The chain joins TRBV7-9 to TRBJ2-1; a possible D gene is TRBD2 (5 bases). Germline CDR1 and CDR2: SEHNR and FQNEAQ (reference sequence). The CDR3 loop spans 13 amino acids. CDR3 bases: TGTGCCAGCAGCTTAGAGGTTGACACCTCCGGGGTCTTC. Its protein product is CASSLEVDTSGVF.

J is TRBJ1-5 and V is TRBV6-4; D may be TRBD1 (5 bases). The CDR3 consists of 14 residues. In germline, CDR1 is MRHNA, CDR2 SNTAGT. V dropped 6 bases and J dropped 2 bases, with 11 bases sitting between them. The CDR3, as DNA: TGTGCCAGCAGCGTCGACAGCGGCAATCAGCCCCAGCATTTT. Its translation is CASSVDSGNQPQHF.

The chain couples TRBV19 to TRBJ2-7; a possible D gene is TRBD2 (6 bases). Per the germline V gene, CDR1 is LNHDA and CDR2 is SQIVND (reference sequence). With 5 bases removed from V and 6 bases from J, the gap between germline ends came to 23 bases. The CDR3 extends over 16 amino acids. This CDR3 is CASSPNGRDGLREQYF. The DNA of the CDR3 is TGTGCCAGTAGTCCAAACGGGCGGGATGGTTTGCGCGAGCAGTACTTC.